This entry describes one TCR beta chain. Its target is unknown. An assay was performed, and its level was deep. Profiled with immunoSEQ multiplex PCR; TCRdb holds only in-frame clones, not every one. The repertoire holds approximately 100,000 clones, with 65% to 70% as singletons. Germline V gives CDR1 SGHVS, CDR2 FQNEAQ. The CDR3 sequence is 15 residues long. Trimming left V 6 bases short and J 6 bases short, with 17 bases between. The data originate from a study of shared clonotypes between healthy human individuals. Recent vaccinations or acute infections were absent in the healthy HIV-negative adult donors. Study results and caveats: In the sorted subsets, rarefaction showed sequencing was incomplete despite large depth.

The chain carries TRBV7-8 and TRBJ2-2; the D gene is possibly TRBD2 (5 bases). The sequencing sample was made of memory CD8+ T cells sorted from blood. Noted subset: CD45RO+ cells pooled with CCR7-negative TemRA cells. This TCR came from a man aged 30-40 years in good health. CDR3 protein: CASRLRWESAGELFF. CDR3 DNA sequence: TGTGCCAGCAGACTCAGGTGGGAGTCCGCCGGGGAGCTGTTTTTT.